A selection of T cell receptor beta chains follows, all from one sample in a study of neurological immune-mediated disorders. Each CDR3 protein is one row after TCRdb ran MiXCR on the 5' RACE reads. The repertoire holds 55,000 to 60,000 distinct CDR3 sequences, with 3% to 4% as singletons. Source material: PBMCs. These TCRs come from a woman aged 25 to 39 with multiple sclerosis. Both conserved end residues are part of each CDR3. The order of the fields is V gene, CDR3 protein.

V gene: TRBV28
CDR3 protein: CASRTGVGELFF

V gene: TRBV29-1
CDR3 protein: CSVGSRWPQNTQYF

V gene: TRBV5-1
CDR3 protein: CASSLAVNNEQFF

V gene: TRBV7-3
CDR3 protein: CASSPDSGSPTQYF

V gene: TRBV5-1
CDR3 protein: CASSYGGSGNTIYF

V gene: TRBV4-3
CDR3 protein: CASSQAVAGNEQFF

V gene: TRBV28
CDR3 protein: CASSPYGTSGTYEQYF

V gene: TRBV6-6
CDR3 protein: CASSARTSGSSYEQYF

V gene: TRBV7-2
CDR3 protein: CASSIRGGSYEQYF

V gene: TRBV5-1
CDR3 protein: CASSSTGYSGYTF

V gene: TRBV28
CDR3 protein: CASSLPREAGFNEQFF

V gene: TRBV12-3/TRBV12-4
CDR3 protein: CASSLGRAIDIQYF

V gene: TRBV29-1
CDR3 protein: CSVPRQRTDTQYF

V gene: TRBV27
CDR3 protein: CASSPVTSGGTYEQYF

V gene: TRBV10-1
CDR3 protein: CASSVTGRDTEAFF

V gene: TRBV14
CDR3 protein: CASSQRQGPYEQYF

V gene: TRBV5-1
CDR3 protein: CASRLGAGGYNEQFF

V gene: TRBV7-2
CDR3 protein: CASSLYVTGELFF

V gene: TRBV2
CDR3 protein: CASRPPGLFYEQYF

V gene: TRBV12-3/TRBV12-4
CDR3 protein: CASQNRGAGVEQFF

V gene: TRBV7-2
CDR3 protein: CASSLDSGGRKTQYF

V gene: TRBV7-9
CDR3 protein: CASSSRQGSGSAFF

V gene: TRBV7-8
CDR3 protein: CASSFAIRTVNTEAFF

V gene: TRBV20-1
CDR3 protein: CSARDLSASTDTQYF

V gene: TRBV10-3
CDR3 protein: CAISGQGKRGYEQYF

V gene: TRBV7-3
CDR3 protein: CASSMGTMGEQYF

V gene: TRBV3-1
CDR3 protein: CASSQAGSGNQPQHF

V gene: TRBV4-1
CDR3 protein: CASSPPLGQGDTQYF

V gene: TRBV30
CDR3 protein: CAWSVLGESEAFF

V gene: TRBV7-2
CDR3 protein: CASSLVREAYEQYF

V gene: TRBV2
CDR3 protein: CASSEGRHTGELFF

V gene: TRBV28
CDR3 protein: CASRTGGGSEAFF

V gene: TRBV9
CDR3 protein: CASSNRDWGFYEQYF

V gene: TRBV25-1
CDR3 protein: CASEKGGSGEAFF

V gene: TRBV20-1
CDR3 protein: CSATDRGRPDTQYF

V gene: TRBV20-1
CDR3 protein: CSASSGRGWQYF

V gene: TRBV24-1
CDR3 protein: CATSEPRGSPSQFF

V gene: TRBV6-6
CDR3 protein: CASRKTGIGQPQNF

V gene: TRBV7-8
CDR3 protein: CASSTDGNQPQHF

V gene: TRBV20-1
CDR3 protein: CSARDSRTGKNTEAFF

V gene: TRBV14
CDR3 protein: CASSQEGFVGTEAFF

V gene: TRBV20-1
CDR3 protein: CSAWTSGGKETQYF

V gene: TRBV7-3
CDR3 protein: CASSPGTAPNTEAFF

V gene: TRBV7-2
CDR3 protein: CASSLRGTKTYEQYF

V gene: TRBV7-2
CDR3 protein: CASSLKKGGAELFF

V gene: TRBV7-9
CDR3 protein: CASSGRLAGGTVYETQYF

V gene: TRBV29-1
CDR3 protein: CSVTRQGGNTEAFF

V gene: TRBV7-8
CDR3 protein: CASSVRGQMRSNEQFF

V gene: TRBV7-2
CDR3 protein: CASSLAAVTYEQYF

V gene: TRBV13
CDR3 protein: CASSLVGINEQFF

V gene: TRBV25-1
CDR3 protein: CASSEPGGTGASPLHF